This T cell receptor beta chain emerged from a study of control samples from healthy donors and cancer patients. Germline V gene data show CDR1 as SGHTA and CDR2 as FQGNSA. The CDR3 is 14 residues long. Trimming took off 3 bases at V and 8 bases at J, with 14 bases between the two ends. The method was immunoSEQ multiplex PCR; TCRdb's version includes in-frame clones alone and lacks a portion of them. The repertoire holds 110,000 to 150,000 clones, with just under 95% as singletons. Sequencing was performed on PBMCs. The chain couples TRBV7-2 to TRBJ2-1; TRBD2 might be the D (5 bases). This TCR came from a man in his 60s with colorectal cancer. The CDR3 sequence: CASSFERGYDEQFF. CDR3 DNA sequence: TGTGCCAGCAGCTTTGAACGGGGTTACGATGAGCAGTTCTTC.